This T cell receptor (beta chain) was recovered during a study of T cell repertoires in cytomegalovirus infection. TCRdb processed the reads anew with MiXCR; each CDR3 protein has one entry. The sample records approximately 730,000 distinct CDR3 sequences, 29% being singletons. Comments on this clonotype: The antigen remains unidentified.

Germline V gene lookup returns CDR1 SGHAT and CDR2 FQNNGV. V lost 3 bases and J lost 4; bases outside the gene matches: 6. CDR3 length: 16 amino acids. This chain joins TRBV11-2 and TRBJ2-5, with 12 bases lining up with TRBD1. The sequence was obtained from a human donor in good health (CMV status not recorded). Some clones in this sample may be carry-over from other donors' samples. This specimen was cultured CD8+ T cells from PBMCs, taken from culture after CMV antigen stimulation. CDR3: CASSFVGTGGSETQYF. The CDR3 DNA reads as TGTGCCAGCAGCTTCGTAGGGACAGGGGGCTCAGAGACCCAGTACTTC. The full variable domain, completed using reference TRBV11-2 and TRBJ2-5, is EAGVAQSPRYKIIEKRQSVAFWCNPISGHATLYWYQQILGQGPKLLIQFQNNGVVDDSQLPKDRFSAERLKGVDSTLKIQPAKLEDSAVYLCASSFVGTGGSETQYFGPGTRLLVL.